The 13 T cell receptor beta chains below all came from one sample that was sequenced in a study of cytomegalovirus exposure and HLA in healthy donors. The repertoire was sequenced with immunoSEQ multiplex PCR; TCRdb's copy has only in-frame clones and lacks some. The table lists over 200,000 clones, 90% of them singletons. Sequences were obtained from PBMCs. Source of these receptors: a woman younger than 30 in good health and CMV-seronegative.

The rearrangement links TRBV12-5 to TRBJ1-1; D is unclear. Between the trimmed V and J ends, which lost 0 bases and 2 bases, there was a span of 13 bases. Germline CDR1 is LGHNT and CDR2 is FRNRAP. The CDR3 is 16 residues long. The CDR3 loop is CASGLVHEGQNTEAFF. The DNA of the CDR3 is TGTGCTAGTGGTTTGGTACACGAGGGCCAAAACACTGAAGCTTTCTTT.

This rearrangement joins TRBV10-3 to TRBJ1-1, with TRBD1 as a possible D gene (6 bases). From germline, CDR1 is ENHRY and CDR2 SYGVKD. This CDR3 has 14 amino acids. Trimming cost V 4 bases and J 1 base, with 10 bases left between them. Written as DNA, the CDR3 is TGTGCCATCAGTGTCGAGACAGGGAACACTGAAGCTTTCTTT. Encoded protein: CAISVETGNTEAFF.

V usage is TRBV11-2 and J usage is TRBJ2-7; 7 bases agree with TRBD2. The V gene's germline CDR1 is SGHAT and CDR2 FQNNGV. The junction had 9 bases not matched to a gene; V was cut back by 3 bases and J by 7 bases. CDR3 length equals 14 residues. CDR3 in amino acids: CASSFTSRGGEQYF. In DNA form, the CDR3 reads TGTGCCAGCAGCTTCACCTCTAGGGGAGGGGAGCAGTACTTC.

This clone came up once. DNA for the CDR3: TGCAGCGTCGAGGCATCGACGGATCCTAACTATGGCTACACCTTC. Its protein is CSVEASTDPNYGYTF. The V gene is TRBV29-1, the J gene TRBJ1-2; unclear D gene. This CDR3 contains 15 residues. V lost 6 bases and J lost 0, with 17 bases in between. CDR1 and CDR2 (germline): SQVTM, ANQGSEA.

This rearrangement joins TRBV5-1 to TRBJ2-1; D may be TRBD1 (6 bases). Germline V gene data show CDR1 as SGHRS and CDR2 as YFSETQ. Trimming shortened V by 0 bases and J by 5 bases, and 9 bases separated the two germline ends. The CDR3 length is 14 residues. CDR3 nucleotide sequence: TGCGCCAGCAGCTTGGGACAGGTAAACAATGAGCAGTTCTTC. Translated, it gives CASSLGQVNNEQFF.

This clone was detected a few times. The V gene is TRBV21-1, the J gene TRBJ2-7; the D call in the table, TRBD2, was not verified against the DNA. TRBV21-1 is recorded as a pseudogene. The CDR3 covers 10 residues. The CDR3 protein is CAPGCSEQYF. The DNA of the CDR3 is TGTGCCCCCGGGTGTTCCGAGCAGTACTTC.

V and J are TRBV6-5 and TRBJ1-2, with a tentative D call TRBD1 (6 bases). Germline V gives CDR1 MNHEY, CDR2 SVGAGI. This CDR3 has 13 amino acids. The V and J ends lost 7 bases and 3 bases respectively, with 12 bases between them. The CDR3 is CASTYNRDYGYTF. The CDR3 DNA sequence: TGTGCCAGCACCTATAACAGGGACTATGGCTACACCTTC.

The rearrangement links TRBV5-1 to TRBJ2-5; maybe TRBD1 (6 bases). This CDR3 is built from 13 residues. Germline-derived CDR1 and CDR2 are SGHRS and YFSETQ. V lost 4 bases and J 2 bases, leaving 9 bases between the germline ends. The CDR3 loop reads CASSPGQQETQYF. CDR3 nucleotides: TGCGCCAGCAGCCCCGGACAGCAAGAGACCCAGTACTTC.

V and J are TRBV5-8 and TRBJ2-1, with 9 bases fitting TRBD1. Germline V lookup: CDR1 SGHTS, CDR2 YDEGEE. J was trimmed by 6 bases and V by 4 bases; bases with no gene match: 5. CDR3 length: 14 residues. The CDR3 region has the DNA TGTGCCAGCAGCATCGACAGGGGGATCAATGAGCAGTTCTTC. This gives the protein CASSIDRGINEQFF.

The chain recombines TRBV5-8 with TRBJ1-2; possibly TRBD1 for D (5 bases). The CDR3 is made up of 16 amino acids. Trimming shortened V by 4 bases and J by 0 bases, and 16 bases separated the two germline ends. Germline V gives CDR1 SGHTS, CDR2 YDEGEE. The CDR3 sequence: CASSQANGQANYGYTF. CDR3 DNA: TGTGCCAGCAGCCAAGCGAACGGACAAGCTAACTATGGCTACACCTTC.

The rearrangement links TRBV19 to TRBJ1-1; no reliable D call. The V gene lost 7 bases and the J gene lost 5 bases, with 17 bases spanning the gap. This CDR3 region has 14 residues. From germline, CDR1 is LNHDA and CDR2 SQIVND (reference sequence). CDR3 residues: CASIDPGRVTEAFF. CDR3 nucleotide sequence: TGTGCCAGTATCGATCCGGGAAGGGTTACTGAAGCTTTCTTT.

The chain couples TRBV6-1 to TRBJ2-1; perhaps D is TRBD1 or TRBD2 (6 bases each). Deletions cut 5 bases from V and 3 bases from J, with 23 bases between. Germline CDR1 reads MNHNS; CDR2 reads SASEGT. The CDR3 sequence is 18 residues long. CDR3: CASSKGGTLTTGYNEQFF. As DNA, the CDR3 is TGTGCCAGCAGTAAAGGGGGGACACTCACGACGGGCTACAATGAGCAGTTCTTC.

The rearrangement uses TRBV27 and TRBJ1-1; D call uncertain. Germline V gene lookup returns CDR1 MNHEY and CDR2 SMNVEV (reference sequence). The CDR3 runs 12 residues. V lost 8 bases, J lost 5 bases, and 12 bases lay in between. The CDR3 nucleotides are TGTGCCAGCGGGCCCGTTCTTACTGAAGCTTTCTTT. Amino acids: CASGPVLTEAFF.